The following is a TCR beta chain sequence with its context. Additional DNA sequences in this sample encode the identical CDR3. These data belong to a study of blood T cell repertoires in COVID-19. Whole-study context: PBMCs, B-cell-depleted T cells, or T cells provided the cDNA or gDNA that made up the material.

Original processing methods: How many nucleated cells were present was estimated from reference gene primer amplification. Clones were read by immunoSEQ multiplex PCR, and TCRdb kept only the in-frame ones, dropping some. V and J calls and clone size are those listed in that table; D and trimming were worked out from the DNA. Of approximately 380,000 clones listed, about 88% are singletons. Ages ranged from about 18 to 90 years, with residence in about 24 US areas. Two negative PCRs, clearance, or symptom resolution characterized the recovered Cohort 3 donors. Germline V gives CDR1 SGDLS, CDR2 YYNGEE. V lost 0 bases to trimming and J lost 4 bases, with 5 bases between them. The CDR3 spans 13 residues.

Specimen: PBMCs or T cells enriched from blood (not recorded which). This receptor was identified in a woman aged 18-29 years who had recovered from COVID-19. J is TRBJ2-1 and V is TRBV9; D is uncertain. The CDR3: CASSVGEYNEQFF. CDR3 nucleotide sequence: TGTGCCAGCAGCGTAGGCGAGTACAATGAGCAGTTCTTC. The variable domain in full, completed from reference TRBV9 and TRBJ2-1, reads DSGVTQTPKHLITATGQRVTLRCSPRSGDLSVYWYQQSLDQGLQFLIQYYNGEERAKGNILERFSAQQFPDLHSELNLSSLELGDSALYFCASSVGEYNEQFFGPGTRLTVL.